This is a list of T cell receptor beta chains from one sample in a study of blood T cells in healthy people across ages. TCRdb used MiXCR to reprocess the 5' RACE reads, holding one entry per CDR3 protein. The sample includes some 800,000 distinct CDR3 sequences, 20% to 25% seen only once; the top ten take roughly 3.8%. The same sample was also studied in work on T cells of mothers and their children.

Sequencing used blood. The receptor source for this set is a boy between 5 and 17 years old in good health. Both conserved end residues are part of each CDR3. A D gene is named only where the DNA matches it firmly. The size of a clone is reported for some rows only, either as once, few or many, or as a class for expanded clones.

D gene | clone size | J gene | V gene | CDR3 DNA | CDR3 protein
NA | few | TRBJ1-1 | TRBV30 | TGTGCCTGGAGTGTAATTCCGGGGGGCACTGAAGCTTTCTTT | CAWSVIPGGTEAFF
NA | NA | TRBJ2-5 | TRBV7-2 | TGTGCCAGCAGCCCCCAGTGGGACTCGGAGACCCAGTACTTC | CASSPQWDSETQYF
TRBD2 | few | TRBJ2-3 | TRBV5-1 | TGCGCCAGCAGGACTAGCGCCACTAGCACAGATACGCAGTATTTT | CASRTSATSTDTQYF
NA | few | TRBJ1-4 | TRBV2 | TGTGCCAGCAGTGGTAACGGGGGCAATAATGAAAAACTGTTTTTT | CASSGNGGNNEKLFF
NA | NA | TRBJ1-6 | TRBV2 | TGTGCCAGTAACGGCAGGGGAGGCTCACCCCTCCATTTT | CASNGRGGSPLHF
NA | few | TRBJ2-7 | TRBV18 | TGTGCCAGCTCACCACTCGAACGGGGGTTCTCCTACGAGCAGTACTTC | CASSPLERGFSYEQYF
NA | NA | TRBJ1-5 | TRBV2 | TGTGCCAGCAGCGGTGGACAGTTCAGCAATCAGCCCCAGCATTTT | CASSGGQFSNQPQHF
NA | NA | TRBJ2-3 | TRBV12-3/TRBV12-4 | TGTGCCAGCAGTTTTTCCGGGGCCTTCTTAGATACGCAGTATTTT | CASSFSGAFLDTQYF
TRBD1 | few | TRBJ2-7 | TRBV27 | TGTGCCAGCAGCCCACAGGGGGCGCGTTACGAGCAGTACTTC | CASSPQGARYEQYF
NA | NA | TRBJ2-7 | TRBV3-1 | TGTGCCAGCAGCCAAGATCGGCGCAGCCGGCGGTCCTACGAGCAGTACTTC | CASSQDRRSRRSYEQYF
TRBD1 | NA | TRBJ2-1 | TRBV29-1 | TGCAGCGTTGACGGGGACAGGGGCTACAATGAGCAGTTCTTC | CSVDGDRGYNEQFF
NA | few | TRBJ2-7 | TRBV6-5 | TGTGCCAGCAGGTCACAGGCATCCTCCTCCTACGAGCAGTACTTC | CASRSQASSSYEQYF
NA | NA | TRBJ1-1 | TRBV4-3 | TGCGCCAGCAGCCGAAACGTGGGGTTGAACACTGAAGCTTTCTTT | CASSRNVGLNTEAFF
NA | NA | TRBJ2-1 | TRBV29-1 | TGCGGCGTCACTAGGGCTGAGGAGCAGTTCTTC | CGVTRAEEQFF
NA | NA | TRBJ1-1 | TRBV7-6 | TGTGCCAGCAGCTTAGCTCAGGGAGTGAGCACTGAAGCTTTCTTT | CASSLAQGVSTEAFF
NA | NA | TRBJ2-1 | TRBV4-3 | TGCGCCAGCAGCCAGGAGACAGGCTGGAGCTACAATGAGCAGTTCTTC | CASSQETGWSYNEQFF
NA | few | TRBJ1-4 | TRBV6-1 | TGTGCCAGCCGCCTGCCTCTGACAGGTGAAACTAATGAAAAACTGTTTTTT | CASRLPLTGETNEKLFF
TRBD2 | NA | TRBJ2-1 | TRBV5-1 | TGCGCCAGCAGCTTGGCCACTAGCGGCTATTACAATGAGCAGTTCTTC | CASSLATSGYYNEQFF
TRBD1 | NA | TRBJ1-5 | TRBV13 | TGTGCCAGCAGCGCCGACAGGGATCAGCCCCAGCATTTT | CASSADRDQPQHF
NA | NA | TRBJ2-7 | TRBV30 | TGTGCCTGGAGTGCAGGGTTCGAGCAGTACTTC | CAWSAGFEQYF
NA | few | TRBJ1-1 | TRBV28 | TGTGCCAGCATCCGCGGAGGGGAGACTGAAGCTTTCTTT | CASIRGGETEAFF
TRBD1 | once | TRBJ2-1 | TRBV7-9 | TGTGCCAGCAGCTCCACGGGGACAGGGGGCTACAATGAGCAGTTCTTC | CASSSTGTGGYNEQFF
NA | many | TRBJ1-5 | TRBV29-1 | TGCAGCGTTGAAGTGGGGACGACAGGCAATCAGCCCCAGCATTTT | CSVEVGTTGNQPQHF
TRBD1 | NA | TRBJ2-3 | TRBV6-5 | TGTGCCAGCAGTCTCGAGGGGACAGGTTCGGATACGCAGTATTTT | CASSLEGTGSDTQYF
NA | NA | TRBJ2-2 | TRBV19 | TGTGCCAGTACCCTGACGGACACCGGGGAGCTGTTTTTT | CASTLTDTGELFF
TRBD2 | few | TRBJ2-1 | TRBV29-1 | TGCAGCGTTGAAGGGGAGTCTCCTAGCGGGACTATCTCCTACAATGAGCAGTTCTTC | CSVEGESPSGTISYNEQFF